The 14 T cell receptor beta chains reported below all come from one sample, sequenced in a study of blood T cell repertoires in COVID-19. The protocol was immunoSEQ multiplex PCR, while the TCRdb copy is restricted to in-frame clones and leaves out a portion. Here the sample spans 300,000 to 350,000 clones, over 70% being singletons. Source material: peripheral blood. These receptors all come from a woman in her fifties or sixties with COVID-19, enrolled during active disease.

In its sample, this clone was seen a few times. The V and J genes are TRBV4-1 and TRBJ1-3; TRBD1 aligns across 10 bases. Trimming cost V 3 bases and J 6 bases; bases outside gene matches: 2. Germline V gives CDR1 MGHRA, CDR2 YSYEKL. CDR3 length: 14 amino acids. The CDR3 spells CASSHGTGVNTIYF. The DNA of the CDR3 is TGCGCCAGCAGCCACGGGACAGGGGTAAACACCATATATTTT.

The genes are TRBV28 and TRBJ2-7; TRBD1 is a possible D gene (6 bases). CDR1 and CDR2 (germline): MDHEN, SYDVKM. This CDR3 spans 15 amino acids. V was trimmed by 5 bases and J by 3 bases, leaving 17 bases between them. The CDR3 reads CASSPPGTRIYEQYF. The CDR3, as DNA: TGTGCCAGCAGTCCTCCCGGGACAAGAATCTACGAGCAGTACTTC.

This chain links TRBV5-1 with TRBJ2-7, with 9 bases aligning to TRBD1. There are 15 residues in the CDR3. J lost 0 bases, V lost 5 bases, and 6 bases had no gene match. Per germline, CDR1 SGHRS and CDR2 YFSETQ. The CDR3 DNA sequence: TGCGCCAGCAGGTACGCGGGACAGGGCTCCTACGAGCAGTACTTC. Protein sequence: CASRYAGQGSYEQYF.

The V and J genes are TRBV9 and TRBJ2-3; TRBD2 agrees at 10 bases. With V trimmed by 4 bases and J by 4 bases, 6 bases remained unmatched. This CDR3 comprises 15 residues. Germline CDR1 is SGDLS and CDR2 is YYNGEE. The CDR3 DNA reads TGTGCCAGCAGCTTACTAGCGGGACAGGCAGATACGCAGTATTTT. Amino acids: CASSLLAGQADTQYF. The whole variable domain, remainder taken from reference TRBV9 and TRBJ2-3, is DSGVTQTPKHLITATGQRVTLRCSPRSGDLSVYWYQQSLDQGLQFLIQYYNGEERAKGNILERFSAQQFPDLHSELNLSSLELGDSALYFCASSLLAGQADTQYFGPGTRLTVL.

The chain joins TRBV12-3 or TRBV12-4 to TRBJ2-1; no definite D call. This CDR3 spans 13 amino acids. Deletions cut 0 bases from V and 7 bases from J, with 7 bases between. The CDR3 loop is CASSLARINEQFF. CDR3 nucleotides: TGTGCCAGCAGTTTAGCCCGTATAAATGAGCAGTTCTTC.

The chain recombines TRBV7-2 with TRBJ1-3, with 10 bases fitting TRBD1. Trimming removed 6 bases from V and 3 bases from J; junction bases left unmatched: 8. This CDR3 has 16 amino acids. The germline CDR1 and CDR2 sequences are SGHTA and FQGNSA. DNA of the CDR3: TGTGCCAGCAGTCCAGACAGGGGGCGATTTGGAAACACCATATATTTT. Translation: CASSPDRGRFGNTIYF.

The rearrangement joins TRBV5-6 to TRBJ2-7; D may be TRBD2 (6 bases). Germline values: CDR1 SGHDT, CDR2 YYEEEE. The CDR3 is made up of 13 amino acids. V was clipped by 4 bases and J by 7 bases, with 15 bases between them. The CDR3 region has the DNA TGTGCCAGCAGCCCGGGACTCCCCGGGGAGCAGTACTTC. Its protein is CASSPGLPGEQYF. The variable domain in full, with the rest retrieved from reference TRBV5-6 and TRBJ2-7, is DAGVTQSPTHLIKTRGQQVTLRCSPKSGHDTVSWYQQALGQGPQFIFQYYEEEERQRGNFPDRFSGHQFPNYSSELNVNALLLGDSALYLCASSPGLPGEQYFGPGTRLTVT.

The chain links TRBV19 to TRBJ1-4; TRBD1 is a possible D gene (5 bases). The CDR3 is made up of 15 amino acids. The germline V gene encodes CDR1 LNHDA and CDR2 SQIVND (reference sequence). Between the trimmed V and J ends, which lost 1 base and 7 bases, there was a span of 13 bases. CDR3 sequence (DNA): TGTGCCAGTAGTATAGCCAGGGAAGGAAGTGAAAAACTGTTTTTT. Amino acid sequence: CASSIAREGSEKLFF. Based on the CDR3 plus reference TRBV19 and TRBJ1-4, the full variable domain is DGGITQSPKYLFRKEGQNVTLSCEQNLNHDAMYWYRQDPGQGLRLIYYSQIVNDFQKGDIAEGYSVSREKKESFPLTVTSAQKNPTAFYLCASSIAREGSEKLFFGSGTQLSVL.

This clone was seen only once. The CDR3 region is CAWSVLSSGYTYEQYF. CDR3 in DNA: TGTGCCTGGAGTGTATTATCTAGCGGGTACACCTACGAGCAGTACTTC. J is TRBJ2-7 and V is TRBV30; 8 nucleotides agree with TRBD2. The germline V gene has CDR1 GTSNPN and CDR2 SVGIG (reference sequence). The CDR3 sequence is 16 residues long. After removal of 0 bases from V and 2 bases from J, the junction contained 9 bases not matched to a gene.

This rearrangement joins TRBV6-1 to TRBJ1-2; D gene unclear. CDR1 and CDR2 (germline): MNHNS, SASEGT. The CDR3 runs to 15 residues. Trimming cost V 3 bases and J 5 bases, with 16 bases left between them. The CDR3 DNA is TGTGCCAGCAGTGACGGACGGACTGGCTGGTATGGCTACACCTTC. Its translation is CASSDGRTGWYGYTF.

The chain couples TRBV7-3 to TRBJ2-1; TRBD2 is a possible D gene (5 bases). The length of the CDR3 is 16 residues. V was clipped by 5 bases and J by 6 bases, with 20 bases between them. In germline, CDR1 is SGHTA, CDR2 FQGTGA. The CDR3 DNA follows: TGTGCCAGCAGCCCCGACTCTCTACAGCGGCGCAATGAGCAGTTCTTC. This encodes CASSPDSLQRRNEQFF.

The chain is built from TRBV6-2 or TRBV6-3 and TRBJ1-2; TRBD1 agrees at 8 bases. CDR1 and CDR2 from the germline V gene are MNHEY and SVGEGT. Trimming took 2 bases from V and 0 from J; bases not matched to a gene: 5. The CDR3 consists of 16 residues. CDR3 region: CASSYPGQGANYGYTF. The DNA of the CDR3 is TGTGCCAGCAGTTACCCCGGACAGGGAGCTAACTATGGCTACACCTTC.

CDR3 region: CASSVPGGGPFSYEQYF. For the CDR3, the DNA is TGTGCCAGTAGTGTCCCTGGGGGCGGACCCTTTTCCTACGAGCAGTACTTC. This rearrangement joins TRBV19 to TRBJ2-7, with a tentative D call TRBD1 (6 bases). The CDR3 length is 17 residues. V was shortened by 5 bases and J by 1 base, with 21 bases between the two germline ends. Germline V gene lookup returns CDR1 LNHDA and CDR2 SQIVND (reference sequence).

V usage is TRBV2 and J usage is TRBJ2-3; D is undetermined. From germline, CDR1 is SNHLY and CDR2 FYNNEI. The CDR3 sequence is 13 residues long. The V end lost 4 bases, the J end lost 0 bases, and 5 bases lay between the germline ends. The DNA for the CDR3 is TGTGCCAGCAGTGCCAGGAGCACAGATACGCAGTATTTT. Protein: CASSARSTDTQYF.